The 30 T cell receptor beta chains presented below share a single source sample, sequenced in a study of T-cell reconstitution after alpha-beta-depleted transplantation in children (TCRdb year 2016). The library was obtained by PCR. The reads were generated on an Illumina HiSeq 2500. Molecular barcoding was employed in the preparation of TCR libraries, with unique molecular identifiers being used to normalize TCRbeta repertoire quantification. TCRdb reanalyzed the raw reads on its own, using fastp at Q25 for trimming and MiXCR for clone calling, and kept in-frame beta chains. All rows with the same CDR3 protein become a single entry with the most common DNA and genes. The sample profile shows some 300,000 distinct CDR3 sequences; 9.5% to 13% of them were found once. Of the sample, 7% to 9.5% is held by the ten largest clones. This specimen's treatment or condition label, interpreted: allogeneic hematopoietic cell transplantation with graft depleted of TCRalphabeta T cells and CD19 B cells.

The sequenced sample was PBMCs, obtained before TCRalphabeta/CD19-depleted stem cell transplant. Source of these receptors: a boy in the first two years of life with acute myeloid leukemia, due to receive a stem cell transplant.

This clonotype showed up many times. This chain connects TRBV20-1 to TRBJ1-4; D remains ambiguous. Germline CDR1 reads DFQATT; CDR2 reads SNEGSKA (reference sequence). The V and J ends lost 6 bases and 6 bases respectively, with 17 bases between them. The CDR3 loop spans 14 amino acids. DNA for the CDR3: TGCAGTGCGAGTCTAGCTCCCCTGTATGAAAAACTGTTTTTT. Its translation: CSASLAPLYEKLFF.

The count of this clonotype is one. At one end the junction does not follow the germline gene, possibly because of a read error. The genes are TRBV24-1 and TRBJ2-2; a possible D gene is TRBD2 (5 bases). Germline V gene sequence: CDR1 KGHDR, CDR2 SFDVKD. The CDR3 runs to 12 residues. The DNA for the CDR3 is TGTGCCACCAGGGGGAACACCGGGGAGCTGATTTTT. Its translation is CATRGNTGELIF.

This clonotype was counted ten times or more. The chain recombines TRBV6-5 with TRBJ2-1; D is unclear. The CDR3 is 15 amino acids. V dropped 8 bases and J dropped 5 bases, with 19 bases sitting between them. Per germline, CDR1 MNHEY and CDR2 SVGAGI. CDR3 DNA sequence: TGTGCCAGCGGCCCCATTACCCCAAGAAACAATGAGCAGTTCTTC. Residues: CASGPITPRNNEQFF.

V is TRBV18 and J is TRBJ2-7; 10 nucleotides align to TRBD1. Germline V gene sequence: CDR1 KGHSH, CDR2 LQKENI. The CDR3 is 15 residues long. Germline trimming cut 6 bases from V and 5 bases from J; bases unmatched to any gene: 10. CDR3 protein: CASSPRQGAGNEQYF. For the CDR3, the DNA is TGTGCCAGCTCTCCCCGACAGGGGGCTGGGAACGAGCAGTACTTC.

This clonotype was recorded many times. The chain recombines TRBV29-1 with TRBJ2-5; 8 nucleotides align to TRBD2. Trimming took 3 bases from V and 5 from J; bases not matched to a gene: 20. CDR3 size: 18 residues. Germline CDR1 is SQVTM and CDR2 is ANQGSEA. Written as DNA, the CDR3 is TGCAGCGTTGAGACATCTTCGGGGGGGGCTGTTTTTTTGGAGACCCAGTACTTC. This sequence encodes CSVETSSGGAVFLETQYF.

This clonotype showed up many times. The chain has TRBV7-9 and TRBJ2-5; no clear D gene. The V end was cut by 4 bases, the J end by 0 bases, with 15 bases between. Per the germline V gene, CDR1 is SEHNR and CDR2 is FQNEAQ (reference sequence). The CDR3 runs 16 residues. CDR3 sequence (DNA): TGTGCCAGCAGCTATGGAGTGTCGAGGTACCAAGAGACCCAGTACTTC. It translates to CASSYGVSRYQETQYF.

This clonotype was seen a handful of times. The chain employs TRBV7-3 and TRBJ2-2; 7 positions match TRBD2. This CDR3 is built from 19 residues. Trimming removed 1 base from V and 3 bases from J; junction bases left unmatched: 14. Per the germline V gene, CDR1 is SGHTA and CDR2 is FQGTGA. The CDR3: CASSLRIWRERADTGELFF. DNA of the CDR3: TGTGCCAGCAGCTTAAGAATTTGGCGGGAGAGGGCGGACACCGGGGAGCTGTTTTTT.

A word on this clonotype: A read error is possible here, since a much larger clone lies one base away. The chain uses TRBV29-1 and TRBJ2-2; TRBD2 agrees at 12 bases. V trimming: 6 bases; J trimming: 4 bases; junction bases outside the gene matches: 6. The CDR3 runs to 15 residues. Germline CDR1 and CDR2: SQVTM and ANQGSEA. The CDR3, as DNA: TGCAGCGTGAGGGGACTAGCGGGTTCCACCGGGGAGCTGTTTTTT. Translating it yields CSVRGLAGSTGELFF.

This clonotype was detected many times. CDR3 coding DNA: TGCGCCAGCAGCTTCATCCTAGCGGGTCTCCTCTCCTACAATGAGCAGTTCTTC. The encoded protein is CASSFILAGLLSYNEQFF. V usage is TRBV5-1 and J usage is TRBJ2-1, with 8 bases aligning to TRBD2. With 2 bases clipped from V and 0 bases from J, the junction kept 10 bases outside the gene matches. The CDR3 spans 18 residues. CDR1 and CDR2 from the germline V gene are SGHRS and YFSETQ.

This clonotype was counted only a few times. The chain couples TRBV20-1 to TRBJ1-1, with no clear D. Trimming removed 0 bases from V and 0 bases from J, with 11 bases in between. CDR3 length: 15 amino acids. The germline V gene has CDR1 DFQATT and CDR2 SNEGSKA (reference sequence). The CDR3 sequence is CSAREIDFMNTEAFF. Here the CDR3 DNA reads TGCAGTGCTAGAGAGATTGACTTCATGAACACTGAAGCTTTCTTT.

The CDR3 DNA reads TGTGCCAGCAGCCAAGACTACGGGGAGCTGTTTTTT. Residues: CASSQDYGELFF. The chain uses TRBV4-2 and TRBJ2-2; D gene ambiguous. The CDR3 runs 12 residues. V lost 0 bases and J lost 7, with 3 bases in between. The germline gives CDR1 LGHNA, CDR2 YNFKEQ.

This clonotype was recorded many times. This rearrangement joins TRBV7-2 to TRBJ2-5, with TRBD1 matching 8 bases. Per germline, CDR1 SGHTA and CDR2 FQGNSA. The CDR3 contains 15 residues. The junction had 5 bases not matched to a gene; V was cut back by 1 base and J by 4 bases. CDR3 residues: CASSLVLDRAETQYF. The CDR3 region has the DNA TGTGCCAGCAGCTTAGTGCTGGACAGGGCAGAGACCCAGTACTTC.

A single count supports this clonotype. This may stem from a read error, because a much larger clone lies one nucleotide away. The CDR3 DNA reads TGCGCCAGCAGCCCCGGGACAGGGGAGGGCTTCACCTTC. It translates to CASSPGTGEGFTF. V usage is TRBV5-1 and J usage is TRBJ1-2; 10 bases map to TRBD1. In germline, CDR1 is SGHRS, CDR2 YFSETQ. The CDR3 runs 13 residues.

This clonotype was counted many times. V usage is TRBV27 and J usage is TRBJ2-3; 9 bases match TRBD2. The J segment lost 6 bases and the V segment lost 1 base, leaving 8 bases of the junction unmatched. The germline CDR1 and CDR2 sequences are MNHEY and SMNVEV (reference sequence). The CDR3 consists of 16 residues. CDR3 residues: CASSLLGSGSLDTQYF. The DNA of the CDR3 is TGTGCCAGCAGTTTATTGGGTAGCGGGAGTTTGGATACGCAGTATTTT.

This clonotype was found many times. This rearrangement joins TRBV29-1 to TRBJ2-5; D is ambiguous. Germline lookup yields CDR1 SQVTM and CDR2 ANQGSEA. Trimming removed 3 bases at V and 7 bases at J, with 12 bases between. The CDR3 consists of 12 residues. CDR3 bases: TGCAGCGTTGACCGGGCGAGCCTGACCCAGTACTTC. Protein: CSVDRASLTQYF.

The chain is built from TRBV12-3 or TRBV12-4 and TRBJ2-3; 12 nucleotides agree with TRBD2. This CDR3 comprises 16 residues. Trimming cost V 6 bases and J 1 base; bases outside gene matches: 5. The CDR3 coding sequence is TGTGCCAGCAGATCTAGCGGGAGGGCCGGCACAGATACGCAGTATTTT. Translation: CASRSSGRAGTDTQYF.

This clonotype was recorded many times. This sequence joins TRBV12-3 or TRBV12-4 and TRBJ1-1, with a tentative D call TRBD1 (6 bases). V shed 5 bases and J shed 8 bases, with 9 bases lying between them. The CDR3 has 11 residues. The CDR3 here is CASSPDREAFF. In nucleotides, the CDR3 is TGTGCCAGCAGTCCCGACAGGGAAGCTTTCTTT.

This clonotype was detected only a few times. The chain employs TRBV20-1 and TRBJ2-7; 10 bases line up with TRBD2. Germline CDR1 DFQATT, CDR2 SNEGSKA (reference sequence). CDR3 length equals 16 residues. V lost 3 bases to trimming and J lost 2 bases; unmatched junction nucleotides: 10. For the CDR3, the DNA is TGCAGTGCTAGCGGGGGCCTAGCGGGAGCGGCCTACGAGCAGTACTTC. As protein: CSASGGLAGAAYEQYF.

This clonotype was recorded many times. V usage is TRBV7-3 and J usage is TRBJ2-7; TRBD2 agrees at 13 bases. The CDR3 runs to 15 residues. The trim removed 3 bases at V and 2 bases at J, leaving 1 base unmatched. CDR1 is SGHTA, CDR2 FQGTGA, per germline. The CDR3 loop reads CASSFGTSGAYEQYF. Here the CDR3 DNA reads TGTGCCAGCAGCTTTGGGACTAGCGGGGCCTACGAGCAGTACTTC.

This clonotype was observed many times. V is TRBV7-9 and J is TRBJ1-1, with D unresolved. CDR3 length equals 14 residues. Deletions cut 3 bases from V and 12 bases from J, with 20 bases between. Germline V CDR1 and CDR2: SEHNR, FQNEAQ (reference sequence). The CDR3 region is CASSFGPRRSDSFF. The CDR3 bases are TGTGCCAGCAGCTTCGGGCCAAGGAGATCTGATTCTTTCTTT.

The sample holds many counts of this clonotype. The rearrangement joins TRBV27 to TRBJ2-7; no definite D call. Trimming took 4 bases from V and 4 from J, leaving 11 bases between them. This CDR3 has 13 amino acids. CDR1 MNHEY and CDR2 SMNVEV come from the germline V gene (reference sequence). The CDR3 here is CASSSLHGYEQYF. CDR3 nucleotide sequence: TGTGCCAGCAGTTCCCTACACGGATACGAGCAGTACTTC.

This clonotype appeared many times. The junction differs from germline at one of its ends, possibly a read error. V is TRBV5-1 and J is TRBJ1-6; weak D call: TRBD1 (6 bases). The length of the CDR3 is 14 residues. Germline V CDR1 and CDR2: SGHRS, YFSETQ. The CDR3 bases are TGTGCCAGCAGTTTAGCCCAGGGGAATTCACCCCTCCACTTT. This gives the protein CASSLAQGNSPLHF.

This clonotype was detected only a few times. The CDR3 protein is CSARDPWTSGLQETQYF. The DNA for the CDR3 is TGCAGTGCTAGAGATCCCTGGACTAGCGGGTTACAAGAGACCCAGTACTTC. The rearrangement joins TRBV20-1 to TRBJ2-5; 11 nucleotides match TRBD2. CDR3 length: 17 residues. In germline, CDR1 is DFQATT, CDR2 SNEGSKA (reference sequence). V lost 0 bases and J lost 2; bases outside the gene matches: 8.

Many counts were recorded for this clonotype. The J gene is TRBJ2-5, the V gene TRBV28, with a tentative D call TRBD2 (6 bases). Germline values: CDR1 MDHEN, CDR2 SYDVKM. The V end was cut by 5 bases, the J end by 6 bases, with 19 bases between. The CDR3 sequence is 15 residues long. The CDR3 DNA reads as TGTGCCAGCAGTCCTACAGTTGCGGGGAGGAAGACCCAGTACTTC. It is translated as CASSPTVAGRKTQYF. Combining the CDR3 with reference TRBV28 and TRBJ2-5 gives the whole variable domain DVKVTQSSRYLVKRTGEKVFLECVQDMDHENMFWYRQDPGLGLRLIYFSYDVKMKEKGDIPEGYSVSREKKERFSLILESASTNQTSMYLCASSPTVAGRKTQYFGPGTRLLVL.

This clonotype was seen repeatedly, ten times or more. The chain links TRBV2 to TRBJ2-5; no definite D call. V dropped 6 bases and J dropped 2 bases, with 13 bases sitting between them. CDR3 length: 14 amino acids. The germline gives CDR1 SNHLY, CDR2 FYNNEI. The CDR3 here is CASRVMYGQETQYF. In nucleotides, the CDR3 is TGTGCCAGCAGGGTAATGTACGGGCAAGAGACCCAGTACTTC.

V usage is TRBV28 and J usage is TRBJ1-2; D is ambiguous. Germline V gives CDR1 MDHEN, CDR2 SYDVKM. This CDR3 region has 13 residues. Trimming cost V 6 bases and J 4 bases, with 12 bases left between them. This CDR3 is CASSLREPYGYTF. CDR3 nucleotides: TGTGCCAGCAGCCTACGGGAGCCCTATGGCTACACCTTC.

The chain links TRBV19 to TRBJ2-7; 10 nucleotides match TRBD2. This CDR3 has 15 residues. The junction had 9 bases not matched to a gene; V was cut back by 8 bases and J by 2 bases. CDR1 is LNHDA and CDR2 is SQIVND in the germline V gene (reference sequence). CDR3 nucleotide sequence: TGTGCCAGTGGGGTTTCTAGCGGGAGCCCCTACGAGCAGTACTTC. Amino acids: CASGVSSGSPYEQYF.

This clonotype was observed at least ten times. The V gene is TRBV28, the J gene TRBJ2-3; 13 nucleotides match TRBD2. The CDR3 is 20 amino acids. Germline V gene lookup returns CDR1 MDHEN and CDR2 SYDVKM. V shed 3 bases, J shed 1 base, and the junction held 13 bases outside the gene matches. Written as DNA, the CDR3 is TGTGCCAGCAGTTTGAAACTAGCGGGGGGGCCCAGGCTGGGCACAGATACGCAGTATTTT. This sequence encodes CASSLKLAGGPRLGTDTQYF.

This sequence joins TRBV4-2 and TRBJ1-2; no clear D gene. Between the trimmed V and J ends, which lost 0 bases and 8 bases, there was a span of 4 bases. The CDR3 has 11 amino acids. CDR1 is LGHNA, CDR2 YNFKEQ, per germline. The CDR3 loop reads CASSQEEGYTF. The CDR3 region has the DNA TGTGCCAGCAGCCAAGAAGAAGGCTACACCTTC.

As to this clonotype: The germline gene is not matched at one end of the junction; a read error may be the cause. The J gene is TRBJ2-3, the V gene TRBV5-1, with 8 bases lining up with TRBD1. Germline values: CDR1 SGHRS, CDR2 YFSETQ. This CDR3 contains 16 residues. The CDR3 DNA reads as TGCGCCAGGAGCTTGGACAGGGTCCAAGGAACAGATACGCAGTATTTT. Translating gives CARSLDRVQGTDTQYF. Supplemented by reference TRBV5-1 and TRBJ2-3, the full variable domain reads KAGVTQTPRYLIKTRGQQVTLSCSPISGHRSVSWYQQTPGQGLQFLFEYFSETQRNKGNFPGRFSGRQFSNSRSEMNVSTLELGDSALYLCARSLDRVQGTDTQYFGPGTRLTVL.